The 22 T cell receptor beta chains listed next were all sequenced from one sample in a study of blood T cell repertoires in COVID-19. Method: immunoSEQ multiplex PCR; TCRdb's copy keeps in-frame clones and lacks some. This table has approximately 50,000 clones, about three quarters appearing once. The sequencing input was peripheral blood. These receptors originate from an older man with active or convalescent COVID-19.

This clone was counted a few times. The gene calls are TRBV14 and TRBJ2-1; 12 nucleotides match TRBD2. This CDR3 region has 16 residues. Looked up from germline, CDR1 is SGHDN and CDR2 is FVKESK. J lost 4 bases, V lost 3 bases, and 4 bases had no gene match. CDR3 in amino acids: CASSHRTSGAYNEQFF. CDR3 coding DNA: TGTGCCAGCAGCCACCGGACTAGCGGGGCGTACAATGAGCAGTTCTTC.

The chain carries TRBV13 and TRBJ2-3, with 7 bases matching TRBD1. With 5 bases clipped from V and 0 bases from J, the junction kept 11 bases outside the gene matches. The germline V gene encodes CDR1 PRHDT and CDR2 FYEKMQ (reference sequence). The CDR3 contains 17 residues. CDR3 residues: CASSRTRGSSSTDTQYF. In DNA form, the CDR3 reads TGTGCCAGCAGCCGAACCAGGGGGTCCTCTAGCACAGATACGCAGTATTTT. The complete variable domain, with remaining parts taken from reference TRBV13 and TRBJ2-3, reads AAGVIQSPRHLIKEKRETATLKCYPIPRHDTVYWYQQGPGQDPQFLISFYEKMQSDKGSIPDRFSAQQFSDYHSELNMSSLELGDSALYFCASSRTRGSSSTDTQYFGPGTRLTVL.

This chain joins TRBV2 and TRBJ2-7; 9 bases map to TRBD1. J was trimmed by 5 bases and V by 2 bases; bases with no gene match: 7. Germline V lookup: CDR1 SNHLY, CDR2 FYNNEI. The CDR3 runs 15 residues. In DNA, the CDR3 is TGTGCCAGCAGTGAATCCCCGGGACAGGGCCACGAGCAGTACTTC. Protein product: CASSESPGQGHEQYF. Full variable domain (outside the CDR3, taken from reference TRBV2 and TRBJ2-7): EPEVTQTPSHQVTQMGQEVILRCVPISNHLYFYWYRQILGQKVEFLVSFYNNEISEKSEIFDDQFSVERPDGSNFTLKIRSTKLEDSAMYFCASSESPGQGHEQYFGPGTRLTVT.

This clone was seen a single time. The chain recombines TRBV19 with TRBJ1-4; possibly TRBD1 for D (5 bases). V was pared by 3 bases and J by 5 bases, with 10 bases between. This CDR3 spans 14 amino acids. The germline gives CDR1 LNHDA, CDR2 SQIVND (reference sequence). CDR3 amino acids: CASSMGLPNEKLFF. The CDR3, as DNA: TGTGCCAGTAGTATGGGGCTACCGAATGAAAAACTGTTTTTT.

This chain links TRBV3-1 (or the pseudogene TRBV3-2) with TRBJ2-1, with D possibly TRBD2 on 6 matching bases. Per the germline V gene, CDR1 is LGHDT and CDR2 is YNNKEL (reference sequence). The CDR3 sequence is 13 residues long. The germline V and J ends were trimmed by 4 bases and 10 bases, with 14 bases remaining between them. The chain's CDR3 is CASSPSEGREQFF. In DNA form, the CDR3 reads TGTGCCAGCAGCCCTTCGGAGGGCAGGGAGCAGTTCTTC.

The chain combines TRBV7-9 with TRBJ1-2; maybe TRBD1 (6 bases). The CDR3 has 15 amino acids. The V gene lost 5 bases and the J gene lost 6 bases, with 19 bases spanning the gap. Germline V gene data show CDR1 as SEHNR and CDR2 as FQNEAQ (reference sequence). This chain's CDR3 is CASSPTDRWTDGYTF. In DNA form, the CDR3 reads TGTGCCAGCAGCCCTACCGACAGGTGGACTGATGGCTACACCTTC.

This clone showed up just once. The chain recombines TRBV14 with TRBJ1-1; TRBD1 agrees at 7 bases. CDR3 size: 23 residues. With 0 bases clipped from V and 0 bases from J, the junction kept 25 bases outside the gene matches. Germline V lookup: CDR1 SGHDN, CDR2 FVKESK. In DNA, the CDR3 is TGTGCCAGCAGCCAAGATGAGCCGGCAGGACAGGAAGGGGTAGAGGAGTTGAACACTGAAGCTTTCTTT. It translates to CASSQDEPAGQEGVEELNTEAFF.

This rearrangement joins TRBV5-6 to TRBJ1-3; TRBD1 matches 7 bases. CDR3 length: 14 amino acids. The V gene's germline CDR1 is SGHDT and CDR2 YYEEEE. V was clipped by 9 bases and J by 2 bases; unmatched bases: 8. The CDR3 nucleotides read TGTGCCACCGGGGGACAGTTGGCTGGAAACACCATATATTTT. This sequence encodes CATGGQLAGNTIYF.

There are a few counts of this clone. The chain uses TRBV7-3 and TRBJ2-1, with 7 nucleotides matching TRBD1. CDR3 length: 18 amino acids. Germline V gene sequence: CDR1 SGHTA, CDR2 FQGTGA. The trim removed 1 base at V and 0 bases at J, leaving 9 bases unmatched. The chain's CDR3 is CASSLRGQFPSSYNEQFF. CDR3 nucleotides: TGTGCCAGCAGCTTAAGGGGACAGTTCCCCAGCTCCTACAATGAGCAGTTCTTC.

This clone was recorded once. The rearrangement uses TRBV28 and TRBJ1-3; a possible D gene is TRBD1 (5 bases). Trimming took 6 bases from V and 2 from J, leaving 11 bases between them. The CDR3 sequence is 14 residues long. Germline values: CDR1 MDHEN, CDR2 SYDVKM. The CDR3 is CASRFLGAGNTIYF. CDR3 sequence (DNA): TGTGCCAGCAGATTCCTAGGGGCTGGAAACACCATATATTTT.

This rearrangement joins TRBV4-2 to TRBJ2-5; 8 bases agree with TRBD2. CDR3 size: 15 residues. The V gene end was trimmed by 0 bases and the J gene end by 3 bases; junction bases not matched to a gene: 3. Looked up from germline, CDR1 is LGHNA and CDR2 is YNFKEQ. CDR3 in DNA: TGTGCCAGCAGCCAAGATTGGCGGGAGGAAGAGACCCAGTACTTC. Amino acid sequence: CASSQDWREEETQYF.

This clone was picked up a small number of times. The CDR3: CASSLGPAGGPVAGELFF. The CDR3 DNA sequence: TGTGCCAGCAGTTTAGGGCCAGCGGGAGGGCCGGTAGCCGGGGAGCTGTTTTTT. This sequence joins TRBV7-3 and TRBJ2-2, with TRBD2 matching over 10 bases. The CDR3 has 18 residues. V gave up 6 bases and J gave up 6 bases; unmatched junction bases: 16. Germline lookup yields CDR1 SGHTA and CDR2 FQGTGA.

The chain links TRBV4-1 to TRBJ1-6; no definite D call. The CDR3 consists of 14 residues. The V gene lost 4 bases and the J gene lost 9 bases, with 13 bases spanning the gap. The germline V gene encodes CDR1 MGHRA and CDR2 YSYEKL. The DNA for the CDR3 is TGCGCCAGCAGCCCCGGGTGGTTGGGTTCACCCCTCCACTTT. Protein: CASSPGWLGSPLHF.

The rearrangement uses TRBV6-5 and TRBJ1-5; D uncertain. Trimming removed 6 bases from V and 6 bases from J, with 15 bases in between. The CDR3 extends over 14 amino acids. The germline CDR1 and CDR2 sequences are MNHEY and SVGAGI. The CDR3 here is CASSLRSLGQPQHF. The DNA for the CDR3 is TGTGCCAGCAGCTTGAGAAGCCTTGGTCAGCCCCAGCATTTT.

The chain has TRBV3-1 (or the pseudogene TRBV3-2) and TRBJ2-5, with D perhaps matching TRBD1 (5 bases). Germline assignment: CDR1 LGHDT and CDR2 YNNKEL (reference sequence). V dropped 0 bases and J dropped 5 bases, with 16 bases sitting between them. The CDR3 is 16 amino acids. DNA for the CDR3: TGTGCCAGCAGCCAAGATATACGGCAGGGATGGGAGACCCAGTACTTC. Translating gives CASSQDIRQGWETQYF.

This chain links TRBV23-1 with TRBJ1-1; D is possibly TRBD1 (6 bases). TRBV23-1 has ORF status, its function being uncertain. This CDR3 is built from 12 residues. Trimming left V 6 bases short and J 2 bases short, with 7 bases between. The CDR3 here is CASRQGNTEAFF. The CDR3 DNA reads as TGCGCCAGCAGACAGGGTAACACTGAAGCTTTCTTT.

The V gene is TRBV9, the J gene TRBJ1-4, with D maybe TRBD1 (6 bases). The CDR3 totals 15 residues. Trimming stripped 4 bases from V and 8 bases from J, with 18 bases between. Germline CDR1 and CDR2: SGDLS and YYNGEE. DNA of the CDR3: TGTGCCAGCAGCCCCCTCTTGGGCGGGGGCGAAAAACTGTTTTTT. Protein sequence: CASSPLLGGGEKLFF.

This chain links TRBV18 with TRBJ2-6; the D gene is possibly TRBD1 (6 bases). The germline V and J ends were trimmed by 3 bases and 2 bases, with 14 bases remaining between them. This CDR3 is 17 amino acids long. Germline CDR1 and CDR2: KGHSH and LQKENI. The CDR3 protein is CASSPTRDITGANVLTF. CDR3 DNA: TGTGCCAGCTCACCGACCCGGGACATCACTGGGGCCAACGTCCTGACTTTC.

The chain links TRBV19 to TRBJ2-1; D perhaps matches TRBD1 (6 bases). From germline, CDR1 is LNHDA and CDR2 SQIVND (reference sequence). V was cut by 10 bases and J by 0 bases, with 16 bases left in between. CDR3 size: 15 residues. The chain's CDR3 is CATQEQGSSYNEQFF. CDR3 DNA: TGTGCCACCCAGGAACAGGGTAGCTCCTACAATGAGCAGTTCTTC.

The chain carries TRBV6-2 or TRBV6-3 and TRBJ1-5; D call uncertain. V dropped 0 bases and J dropped 11 bases, with 11 bases sitting between them. The germline CDR1 and CDR2 sequences are MNHEY and SVGEGT. The CDR3 totals 13 residues. As DNA, the CDR3 is TGTGCCAGCAGTTACTCACCGGGGATGGCCCAGCATTTT. Residues: CASSYSPGMAQHF.

This clone was observed a few times. J is TRBJ1-2 and V is TRBV27, with no clear D. The CDR3 covers 14 residues. In germline, CDR1 is MNHEY, CDR2 SMNVEV (reference sequence). Between the trimmed V and J ends, which lost 5 bases and 4 bases, there was a span of 14 bases. CDR3 residues: CASSPNQASYGYTF. The CDR3 nucleotides read TGTGCCAGCAGTCCCAACCAGGCGTCCTATGGCTACACCTTC.

V gene TRBV5-1 combines with J gene TRBJ2-7, with 9 nucleotides matching TRBD2. This CDR3 has 16 amino acids. Unmatched junction bases numbered 8, after V lost 0 bases and J lost 4 bases. Germline values: CDR1 SGHRS, CDR2 YFSETQ. The CDR3 nucleotides read TGCGCCAGCAGCTTGGCCAGGGCTAGCGGGACTTACGAGCAGTACTTC. This codes for CASSLARASGTYEQYF.